These 30 T cell receptor beta chains originate from one sample sequenced in a study of T cell responses to AZD1222 COVID-19 vaccine (dated by TCRdb to the early 2020s). The protocol used for the library was the immunoSEQ multiplex PCR assay. The clones in this table, taken by TCRdb from immuneACCESS, are in-frame only. Not every clone is retained; where verified, under half of the shortfall comes from an unresolved V gene, and the cause of the rest is unknown. A total of about 70,000 clones appear in this sample, 85% of them only once. Roughly 22% of the sample goes to the ten largest clones. The sample's time point label is to be understood as: baseline before first vaccination. The starting material was peripheral blood, obtained on day 0 of AZD1222 vaccination. These receptors originate from an adult in good health.

The V and J genes are TRBV30 and TRBJ1-1; D is unresolved. CDR3 length: 11 residues. Per the germline V gene, CDR1 is GTSNPN and CDR2 is SVGIG (reference sequence). V lost 0 bases and J lost 8, with 7 bases in between. CDR3 loop: CAWSVNTEAFF. In DNA, the CDR3 is TGTGCCTGGAGTGTAAATACCGAAGCTTTCTTT. Full variable domain (outside the CDR3, taken from reference TRBV30 and TRBJ1-1): SQTIHQWPATLVQPVGSPLSLECTVEGTSNPNLYWYRQAAGRGLQLLFYSVGIGQISSEVPQNLSASRPQDRQFILSSKKLLLSDSGFYLCAWSVNTEAFFGQGTRLTVV.

The gene calls are TRBV20-1 and TRBJ1-5; D gene ambiguous. V lost 3 bases to trimming and J lost 5 bases, with 14 bases between them. CDR1 is DFQATT and CDR2 is SNEGSKA in the germline V gene (reference sequence). The CDR3 contains 14 residues. The CDR3 bases are TGCAGTGCTAGTGCTTTTTCGGTGGATCAGCCCCAGCATTTT. Protein: CSASAFSVDQPQHF.

The chain carries TRBV19 and TRBJ1-1; D is unresolved. V was clipped by 5 bases and J by 4 bases, with 8 bases between them. The CDR3 consists of 12 residues. Germline V gene sequence: CDR1 LNHDA, CDR2 SQIVND (reference sequence). The CDR3 sequence: CASSDGLTEAFF. The CDR3 DNA reads as TGTGCCAGTAGTGACGGACTCACTGAAGCTTTCTTT.

This clone has only a few counts. This chain connects TRBV9 to TRBJ1-6, with D maybe TRBD1 (5 bases). Trimming removed 5 bases from V and 8 bases from J, with 17 bases in between. This CDR3 is built from 15 residues. The V gene's germline CDR1 is SGDLS and CDR2 YYNGEE. CDR3 in amino acids: CASRPDAGGDSPLHF. For the CDR3, the DNA is TGTGCCAGCAGGCCCGACGCGGGGGGGGATTCACCCCTCCACTTT.

This clone was recorded only once. The chain recombines TRBV5-4 with TRBJ2-5; TRBD2 matches at 10 bases. V was clipped by 4 bases and J by 5 bases; unmatched bases: 14. This CDR3 comprises 17 residues. From germline, CDR1 is SGHNT and CDR2 YYREEE (reference sequence). The CDR3 DNA is TGTGCCAGCAGCCCGACCCGACTAGCGGGTCCTCGGGAGACCCAGTACTTC. Protein product: CASSPTRLAGPRETQYF.

The chain couples TRBV6-5 to TRBJ2-4; 9 nucleotides match TRBD1. This CDR3 contains 14 residues. Germline values: CDR1 MNHEY, CDR2 SVGAGI. V lost 7 bases to trimming and J lost 4 bases; unmatched junction nucleotides: 5. The CDR3 coding sequence is TGTGCCAGCAACCGGGACAGGGAGAAAAACATTCAGTACTTC. It yields the protein CASNRDREKNIQYF.

This rearrangement joins TRBV25-1 to TRBJ2-1, with D maybe TRBD1 (6 bases). Per the germline V gene, CDR1 is MGHDK and CDR2 is SYGVNS. The CDR3 runs to 15 residues. V was trimmed by 6 bases and J by 2 bases, leaving 14 bases between them. The CDR3 DNA follows: TGTGCCAGCAGCTCGACAGGCCTGACCTACAATGAGCAGTTCTTC. Its protein product is CASSSTGLTYNEQFF. Full variable domain (remainder filled in from reference TRBV25-1 and TRBJ2-1): EADIYQTPRYLVIGTGKKITLECSQTMGHDKMYWYQQDPGMELHLIHYSYGVNSTEKGDLSSESTVSRIRTEHFPLTLESARPSHTSQYLCASSSTGLTYNEQFFGPGTRLTVL.

The chain joins TRBV5-5 to TRBJ1-5, with a possible D match to TRBD1 (5 bases). Trimming stripped 4 bases from V and 2 bases from J, with 13 bases between. Germline V gene lookup returns CDR1 SGHKS and CDR2 YYEKEE (reference sequence). The CDR3 runs to 15 residues. In DNA form, the CDR3 reads TGTGCCAGCAGCAGAGGGGAGAGGGGCAATCAGCCCCAGCATTTT. Its translation: CASSRGERGNQPQHF.

The chain uses TRBV7-9 and TRBJ1-1; D is unclear. The germline V gene has CDR1 SEHNR and CDR2 FQNEAQ (reference sequence). The V end lost 2 bases, the J end lost 10 bases, and 11 bases lay between the germline ends. The CDR3 contains 12 residues. The CDR3 DNA reads TGTGCCAGCAGCTTACAAGAGGCTCGAGCTTTCTTT. Its protein product is CASSLQEARAFF.

This clone was observed a single time. The chain recombines TRBV5-4 with TRBJ2-7, with D uncertain. The V end was cut by 0 bases, the J end by 3 bases, with 10 bases between. CDR1 is SGHNT and CDR2 is YYREEE in the germline V gene (reference sequence). The CDR3 contains 14 residues. For the CDR3, the DNA is TGTGCCAGCAGCTTGGGTGGGCAACTCTACGAGCAGTACTTC. Translation gives CASSLGGQLYEQYF.

In nucleotides, the CDR3 is TGTGCCAGCAGCGTCGGTGGGCAGACTGAAGCTTTCTTT. It translates to CASSVGGQTEAFF. The chain carries TRBV9 and TRBJ1-1; D gene unclear. Germline CDR1 and CDR2: SGDLS and YYNGEE. This CDR3 is built from 13 residues. Trimming shortened V by 2 bases and J by 5 bases, and 10 bases separated the two germline ends.

The chain links TRBV30 to TRBJ1-4; the D is unclear. The germline gives CDR1 GTSNPN, CDR2 SVGIG (reference sequence). The CDR3 has 15 residues. With 1 base removed from V and 7 bases from J, the gap between germline ends came to 16 bases. The CDR3 here is CAWSGPPGLGEKLFF. In nucleotides, the CDR3 is TGTGCCTGGAGTGGCCCCCCAGGATTGGGTGAAAAACTGTTTTTT.

V is TRBV5-1 and J is TRBJ2-5, with unresolved D. Trimming shortened V by 5 bases and J by 0 bases, and 11 bases separated the two germline ends. Looked up from germline, CDR1 is SGHRS and CDR2 is YFSETQ. This CDR3 region has 14 residues. The DNA of the CDR3 is TGCGCCAGCAGACAAGGAACGTACCAAGAGACCCAGTACTTC. It encodes CASRQGTYQETQYF.

This chain connects TRBV12-5 to TRBJ2-7; the match to TRBD2 covers 12 bases. V lost 6 bases and J lost 3; bases outside the gene matches: 6. In germline, CDR1 is LGHNT, CDR2 FRNRAP. The CDR3 extends over 15 amino acids. The CDR3 DNA is TGTGCTAGTGGGCGGGGACTAGCGGGTTTCTACGAGCAGTACTTC. Translated: CASGRGLAGFYEQYF.

The J gene is TRBJ2-7, the V gene TRBV2; 7 bases are shared with TRBD1. CDR1 SNHLY and CDR2 FYNNEI come from the germline V gene. Trimming removed 5 bases from V and 6 bases from J; junction bases left unmatched: 10. This CDR3 is built from 14 residues. Written as DNA, the CDR3 is TGTGCCAGCAGTCTAAGACAGGGCGGAGCCGAGCAGTACTTC. This codes for CASSLRQGGAEQYF.

The V gene is TRBV6-5, the J gene TRBJ2-1, with a possible D match to TRBD2 (5 bases). Germline V gene lookup returns CDR1 MNHEY and CDR2 SVGAGI. Trimming pared 10 bases from V and 7 bases from J, leaving 17 bases between. This CDR3 is built from 13 residues. The CDR3 DNA reads as TGTGCCACGAGCCGGGGTCCGGGGAATGAGCAGTTCTTC. Translating it yields CATSRGPGNEQFF.

J is TRBJ1-1 and V is TRBV10-1; TRBD1 is a possible D gene (5 bases). The CDR3 has 15 residues. Germline loops: CDR1 WNHNN, CDR2 SYGVQD (reference sequence). Trimming left V 6 bases short and J 0 bases short, with 14 bases between. In nucleotides, the CDR3 is TGCGCCAGCAGCCGGGACGGCTCCATGAACACTGAAGCTTTCTTT. Its protein product is CASSRDGSMNTEAFF.

The rearrangement links TRBV11-1 to TRBJ2-1, with a possible D match to TRBD2 (6 bases). Germline lookup yields CDR1 SGHAT and CDR2 FQDESV (reference sequence). The CDR3 sequence is 13 residues long. CDR3 coding DNA: TGTGCTGTCCGGGAGAGCTCCTACAATGAGCAGTTCTTC. It translates to CAVRESSYNEQFF.

The chain couples TRBV3-1 (or the pseudogene TRBV3-2) to TRBJ2-1; D gene unclear. The CDR3 length is 15 residues. CDR1 and CDR2 (germline): LGHDT, YNNKEL (reference sequence). Trimming took off 0 bases at V and 3 bases at J, with 9 bases between the two ends. The CDR3 DNA reads TGTGCCAGCAGCCAAGACGGGTACCACTACAATGAGCAGTTCTTC. Amino acids: CASSQDGYHYNEQFF.

The V gene is TRBV7-9, the J gene TRBJ2-7; possibly TRBD1 for D (5 bases). This CDR3 contains 14 residues. Trimming removed 1 base at V and 3 bases at J, with 10 bases between. The V gene's germline CDR1 is SEHNR and CDR2 FQNEAQ (reference sequence). CDR3 protein: CASSLEGAVYEQYF. CDR3 coding DNA: TGTGCCAGCAGCTTAGAAGGGGCGGTCTACGAGCAGTACTTC.

A single count supports this clone. The chain uses TRBV29-1 and TRBJ1-2, with D tentatively TRBD1 (6 bases). The CDR3 sequence is 13 residues long. The germline V and J ends were trimmed by 4 bases and 4 bases, with 13 bases remaining between them. Germline lookup yields CDR1 SQVTM and CDR2 ANQGSEA. The chain's CDR3 is CSVAGGLGYGYTF. The CDR3 bases are TGCAGCGTTGCGGGGGGGCTGGGCTATGGCTACACCTTC.

The chain combines TRBV18 with TRBJ2-7, with 9 positions matching TRBD1. CDR1 and CDR2 (germline): KGHSH, LQKENI. The CDR3 is 15 residues long. Unmatched junction bases numbered 7, after V lost 3 bases and J lost 4 bases. Here the CDR3 DNA reads TGTGCCAGCTCACCCGACGGACAGGGGAAGTACGAGCAGTACTTC. It codes for CASSPDGQGKYEQYF.

This clone was counted between two and nine times. The J gene is TRBJ2-7, the V gene TRBV2; D uncertain. Between the trimmed V and J ends, which lost 4 bases and 3 bases, there was a span of 4 bases. Germline CDR1 is SNHLY and CDR2 is FYNNEI. The CDR3 extends over 11 amino acids. CDR3 nucleotides: TGTGCCAGCAGTGGACACTACGAGCAGTACTTC. Encoded protein: CASSGHYEQYF.

The chain carries TRBV2 and TRBJ1-5; 10 positions match TRBD1. After removal of 4 bases from V and 1 base from J, the junction contained 7 bases not matched to a gene. Germline loops: CDR1 SNHLY, CDR2 FYNNEI. The CDR3 contains 17 residues. CDR3 sequence: CASSATRQGASNQPQHF. Here the CDR3 DNA reads TGTGCCAGCAGTGCCACTAGACAGGGGGCGAGCAATCAGCCCCAGCATTTT.

This clone was picked up a small number of times. The V and J genes are TRBV19 and TRBJ1-2; D uncertain. The length of the CDR3 is 14 residues. Germline values: CDR1 LNHDA, CDR2 SQIVND (reference sequence). V dropped 9 bases and J dropped 7 bases, with 21 bases sitting between them. The chain's CDR3 is CASSPRGGGSGYTF. The CDR3 region has the DNA TGTGCCAGCTCTCCGCGGGGAGGAGGGAGTGGCTACACCTTC.

The rearrangement joins TRBV11-2 to TRBJ1-2; the match to TRBD1 covers 8 bases. CDR3 length: 15 amino acids. Trimming at V came to 2 bases and at J to 4 bases, leaving 6 bases not matched to a gene. CDR1 and CDR2 from the germline V gene are SGHAT and FQNNGV. The CDR3 nucleotides are TGTGCCAGCAGCTTATGGACAGGGCCGGTCTATGGCTACACCTTC. The encoded protein is CASSLWTGPVYGYTF. The full variable domain, rest sourced from reference TRBV11-2 and TRBJ1-2, is EAGVAQSPRYKIIEKRQSVAFWCNPISGHATLYWYQQILGQGPKLLIQFQNNGVVDDSQLPKDRFSAERLKGVDSTLKIQPAKLEDSAVYLCASSLWTGPVYGYTFGSGTRLTVV.

V gene TRBV7-9 combines with J gene TRBJ2-7; 7 bases align to TRBD2. Germline-derived CDR1 and CDR2 are SEHNR and FQNEAQ (reference sequence). Losses at the gene ends were 0 bases for V and 3 bases for J; bases not matched to a gene: 2. The CDR3 runs to 14 residues. Here the CDR3 reads CASSLAGGIYEQYF. The CDR3 bases are TGTGCCAGCAGCTTAGCGGGAGGGATCTACGAGCAGTACTTC.

The chain combines TRBV29-1 with TRBJ2-2; D gene uncertain. Trimming left V 3 bases short and J 0 bases short, with 5 bases between. In germline, CDR1 is SQVTM, CDR2 ANQGSEA. This CDR3 spans 13 amino acids. CDR3 coding DNA: TGCAGCGTTGACAGCGCGAACACCGGGGAGCTGTTTTTT. It translates to CSVDSANTGELFF.

CDR3 sequence reads: CASSPGSSGANVLTF. In DNA form, the CDR3 reads TGTGCCAGCTCACCGGGCAGCTCTGGGGCCAACGTCCTGACTTTC. The V call is TRBV18, the J call TRBJ2-6; unclear D gene. The CDR3 has 15 residues. Trimming took off 3 bases at V and 0 bases at J, with 6 bases between the two ends. Germline V lookup: CDR1 KGHSH, CDR2 LQKENI.

This chain joins TRBV14 and TRBJ1-2, with D possibly matching TRBD1 (6 bases). The CDR3 is made up of 15 amino acids. Germline loops: CDR1 SGHDN, CDR2 FVKESK. V was cut by 4 bases and J by 4 bases, with 16 bases left in between. CDR3 sequence: CASSLTGGRRYGYTF. CDR3 nucleotide sequence: TGTGCCAGCAGCCTGACAGGAGGTCGACGCTATGGCTACACCTTC.